Listed below are T cell receptor beta chains from one sample, sequenced in a study of metastatic and nonmetastatic thyroid tumors. TCRdb re-clonotyped the PCR reads through MiXCR. Altogether about 47,000 clones are present, around a quarter being singletons, with the ten largest covering roughly 3.2%. Material for sequencing was blood. Source of these receptors: a male donor with papillary thyroid cancer or a benign thyroid nodule (not recorded which). Some clones in this sample may be carry-over from other donors' samples. Both conserved end residues are part of each CDR3. The D gene is left open where the match is weak. Rows may omit the clone size; those that give it use once, few, many or a size class.

J gene,D gene,clone size,V gene,CDR3 protein,CDR3 DNA
TRBJ1-6,NA,medium-sized,TRBV27,CARVRGSSPLHF,TGTGCCAGGGTTCGGGGTAGTTCACCCCTCCACTTT
TRBJ2-1,NA,NA,TRBV19,CASSAQKGGDSYNEQFF,TGTGCCAGTAGTGCGCAAAAGGGGGGGGACTCCTACAATGAGCAGTTCTTC
TRBJ2-1,TRBD2,NA,TRBV12-3/TRBV12-4,CASSLAGAYNEQFF,TGTGCCAGCAGCCTAGCGGGGGCTTACAATGAGCAGTTCTTC
TRBJ2-2,TRBD1,NA,TRBV28,CASSVRDRAVNTGELFF,TGTGCCAGCAGCGTCAGGGACAGGGCTGTGAACACCGGGGAGCTGTTTTTT
TRBJ2-6,NA,many,TRBV7-3,CASSIRGSGANVLTF,TGTGCCAGCAGCATCAGGGGCTCTGGGGCCAACGTCCTGACTTTC
TRBJ2-7,TRBD2,NA,TRBV4-1,CASSHPGRQGGDQYF,TGCGCCAGCAGCCACCCCGGGAGGCAGGGTGGGGATCAGTACTTC
TRBJ2-3,NA,many,TRBV27,CARPLLEGFTDTQYF,TGTGCCAGACCACTACTCGAAGGATTCACAGATACGCAGTATTTT
TRBJ2-2,NA,NA,TRBV6-1,CASSPGASTGELFF,TGTGCCAGCAGTCCCGGGGCGTCCACCGGGGAGCTGTTTTTT
TRBJ2-7,TRBD1,NA,TRBV6-1,CASSEEAGGYEQYF,TGTGCCAGCAGTGAAGAGGCAGGGGGATACGAGCAGTACTTC
TRBJ2-1,NA,once,TRBV9,CASSVGGTDYNEQFF,TGTGCCAGCAGCGTAGGGGGGACTGACTACAATGAGCAGTTCTTC
TRBJ2-3,NA,NA,TRBV18,CASSPGFGDTQYF,TGTGCCAGCTCACCGGGGTTTGGAGATACGCAGTATTTT
TRBJ2-1,NA,NA,TRBV2,CASNIGGYNEQFF,TGTGCCAGCAATATCGGGGGATACAATGAGCAGTTCTTC
TRBJ1-2,NA,medium-sized,TRBV6-5,CASSYGAQNYGYTF,TGTGCCAGCAGTTACGGGGCCCAAAACTATGGCTACACCTTC
TRBJ1-4,NA,many,TRBV19,CASSMFVSPNEKLFF,TGTGCCAGTAGTATGTTCGTCAGTCCTAATGAAAAACTGTTTTTT
TRBJ2-1,TRBD2,NA,TRBV11-1,CASSFSGSATNEQFF,TGTGCCAGCAGCTTCAGCGGGAGCGCCACCAATGAGCAGTTCTTC
TRBJ2-3,NA,many,TRBV3-1,CASSQVEGPSTDTQYF,TGTGCCAGCAGCCAAGTAGAAGGACCTAGCACAGATACGCAGTATTTT
TRBJ2-3,NA,few,TRBV6-1,CASTSVSTDTQYF,TGTGCCAGCACAAGTGTGAGCACAGATACGCAGTATTTT
TRBJ1-2,NA,few,TRBV12-3/TRBV12-4,CASMNSWGYTF,TGTGCCAGCATGAACAGTTGGGGCTACACCTTC
TRBJ1-1,TRBD1,many,TRBV6-1,CASRPLTGMNTEAFF,TGTGCCAGCAGGCCACTGACAGGGATGAACACTGAAGCTTTCTTT
TRBJ2-7,TRBD1,medium-sized,TRBV6-1,CASSEAAGGYEQYF,TGTGCCAGCAGTGAAGCGGCAGGGGGCTACGAGCAGTACTTC
TRBJ1-1,NA,many,TRBV28,CASSLGGRGDTEAFF,TGTGCCAGCAGTTTAGGGGGGCGGGGGGACACTGAAGCTTTCTTT
TRBJ1-2,NA,NA,TRBV19,CASSIGKTGYGYTF,TGTGCCAGTAGTATAGGAAAGACGGGTTATGGCTACACCTTC
TRBJ2-1,TRBD2,many,TRBV7-2,CASSTGTSGNEQFF,TGTGCCAGCAGCACCGGGACTAGCGGCAATGAGCAGTTCTTC
TRBJ2-7,TRBD2,many,TRBV9,CASSALSGRVSYEQYF,TGTGCCAGCAGCGCCCTTAGCGGGAGGGTCTCCTACGAGCAGTACTTC
TRBJ2-2,NA,NA,TRBV19,CASSRAGSTGELFF,TGTGCCAGTAGTAGAGCTGGGAGTACCGGGGAGCTGTTTTTT
TRBJ1-5,NA,NA,TRBV20-1,CSAPPTGGNQPQHF,TGCAGTGCCCCCCCGACAGGAGGTAATCAGCCCCAGCATTTT
TRBJ1-4,NA,many,TRBV10-3,CATGHTTGEKLFF,TGTGCCACTGGCCATACGACTGGTGAAAAACTGTTTTTT
TRBJ2-1,TRBD2,many,TRBV27,CASSSIRLAGGTYNEQFF,TGTGCCAGCAGCTCCATTAGATTAGCGGGAGGGACTTACAATGAGCAGTTCTTC
TRBJ2-1,NA,NA,TRBV5-1,CASSLGGTSSYNEQFF,TGCGCCAGCAGCTTGGGCGGGACGAGCTCCTACAATGAGCAGTTCTTC
TRBJ2-1,TRBD2,many,TRBV20-1,CSARGLAGYNEQFF,TGCAGTGCTAGAGGACTAGCGGGCTACAATGAGCAGTTCTTC
TRBJ2-3,TRBD2,many,TRBV20-1,CSGGTSGRMDTQYF,TGCAGTGGCGGGACTAGCGGGAGGATGGATACGCAGTATTTT
TRBJ2-5,TRBD2,many,TRBV11-1,CASSLVGRTSGRGLYQETQYF,TGTGCCAGCAGCTTAGTGGGCCGGACTAGCGGTAGGGGACTGTACCAAGAGACCCAGTACTTC
TRBJ2-1,TRBD2,NA,TRBV6-5,CASSYDAMGGSSYNEQFF,TGTGCCAGCAGTTACGATGCCATGGGGGGGAGCTCCTACAATGAGCAGTTCTTC
TRBJ1-2,NA,NA,TRBV30,CAWSRVDYGYTF,TGTGCCTGGAGTCGGGTGGACTATGGCTACACCTTC
TRBJ1-2,NA,NA,TRBV4-3,CASSQTVGLQTYGYTF,TGCGCCAGCAGCCAAACTGTCGGGCTTCAGACCTATGGCTACACCTTC